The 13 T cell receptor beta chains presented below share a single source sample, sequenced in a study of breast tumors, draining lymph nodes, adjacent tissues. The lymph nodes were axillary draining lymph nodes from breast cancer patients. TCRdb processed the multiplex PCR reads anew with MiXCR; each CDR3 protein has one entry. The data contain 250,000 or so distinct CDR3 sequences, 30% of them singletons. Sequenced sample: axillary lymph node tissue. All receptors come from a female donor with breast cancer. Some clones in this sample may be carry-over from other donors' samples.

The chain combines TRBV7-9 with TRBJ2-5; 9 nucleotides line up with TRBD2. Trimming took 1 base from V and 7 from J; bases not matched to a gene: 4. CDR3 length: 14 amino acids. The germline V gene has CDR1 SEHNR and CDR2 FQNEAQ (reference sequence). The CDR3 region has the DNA TGTGCCAGCAGCTTAGGAGGCGGGAGGGGGACCCAGTACTTC. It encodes CASSLGGGRGTQYF.

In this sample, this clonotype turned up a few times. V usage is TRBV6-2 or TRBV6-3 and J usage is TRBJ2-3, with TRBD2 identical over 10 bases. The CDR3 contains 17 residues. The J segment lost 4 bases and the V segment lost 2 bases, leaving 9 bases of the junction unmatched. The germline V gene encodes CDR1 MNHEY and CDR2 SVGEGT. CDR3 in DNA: TGTGCCAGCAGTTACGGCCCGGCTAGCGGGGGCTCAGATACGCAGTATTTT. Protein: CASSYGPASGGSDTQYF.

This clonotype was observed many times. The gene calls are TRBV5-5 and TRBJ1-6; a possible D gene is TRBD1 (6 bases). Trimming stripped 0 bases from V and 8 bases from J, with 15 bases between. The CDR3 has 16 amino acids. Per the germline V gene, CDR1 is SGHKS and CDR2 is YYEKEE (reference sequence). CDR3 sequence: CASSLEGFGGHSPLHF. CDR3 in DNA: TGTGCCAGCAGCTTGGAGGGTTTCGGGGGGCATTCACCCCTCCACTTT.

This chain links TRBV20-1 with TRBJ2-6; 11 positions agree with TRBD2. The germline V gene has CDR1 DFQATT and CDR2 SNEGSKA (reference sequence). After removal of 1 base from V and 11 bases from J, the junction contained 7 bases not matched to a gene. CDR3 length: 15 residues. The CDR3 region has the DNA TGCAGTGCTAGAGGGCCGACTAGCGGGACCTACGTCCTGACTTTC. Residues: CSARGPTSGTYVLTF.

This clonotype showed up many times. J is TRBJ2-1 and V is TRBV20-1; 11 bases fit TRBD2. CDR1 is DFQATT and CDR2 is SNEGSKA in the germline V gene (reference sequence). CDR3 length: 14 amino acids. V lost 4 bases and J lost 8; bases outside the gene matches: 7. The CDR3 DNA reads TGCAGTGCTAATAGCGGGAGGGCGGGCGATGAGCAGTTCTTC. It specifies CSANSGRAGDEQFF.

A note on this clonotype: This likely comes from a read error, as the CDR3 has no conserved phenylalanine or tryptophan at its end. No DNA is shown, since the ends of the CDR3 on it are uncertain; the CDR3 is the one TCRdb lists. CDR3 sequence: CSALGQGNYS. The V call is TRBV20-1, the J call TRBJ2-5; the table calls TRBD1, which could not be checked here. Germline CDR1 reads DFQATT; CDR2 reads SNEGSKA (reference sequence). The length of the CDR3 is 10 amino acids, counting both ends.

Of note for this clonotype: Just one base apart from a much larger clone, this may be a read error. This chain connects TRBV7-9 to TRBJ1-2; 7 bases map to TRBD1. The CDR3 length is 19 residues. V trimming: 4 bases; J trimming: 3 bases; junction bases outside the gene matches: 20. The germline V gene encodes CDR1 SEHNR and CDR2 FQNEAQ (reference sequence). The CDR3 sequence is CASSSSAFEGATIHYGYTF. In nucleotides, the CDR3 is TGTGCCAGCAGCTCCTCCGCCTTCGAGGGGGCGACAATTCACTATGGCTACACCTTC.

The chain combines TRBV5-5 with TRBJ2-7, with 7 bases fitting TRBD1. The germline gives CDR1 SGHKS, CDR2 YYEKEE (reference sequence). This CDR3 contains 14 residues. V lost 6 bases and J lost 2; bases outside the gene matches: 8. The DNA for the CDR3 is TGTGCCAGCAAAGAGACAGGGTCCCCCTACGAGCAGTACTTC. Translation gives CASKETGSPYEQYF.

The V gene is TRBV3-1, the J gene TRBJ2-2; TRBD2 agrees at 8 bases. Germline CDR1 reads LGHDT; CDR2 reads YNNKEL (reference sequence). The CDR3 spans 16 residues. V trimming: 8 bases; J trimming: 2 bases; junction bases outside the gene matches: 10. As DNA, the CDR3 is TGTGCCAGCGGCCCAGCCAGCGGGAGTAACACCGGGGAGCTGTTTTTT. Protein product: CASGPASGSNTGELFF. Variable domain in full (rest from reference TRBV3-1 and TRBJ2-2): DTAVSQTPKYLVTQMGNDKSIKCEQNLGHDTMYWYKQDSKKFLKIMFSYNNKELIINETVPNRFSPKSPDKAHLNLHINSLELGDSAVYFCASGPASGSNTGELFFGEGSRLTVL.

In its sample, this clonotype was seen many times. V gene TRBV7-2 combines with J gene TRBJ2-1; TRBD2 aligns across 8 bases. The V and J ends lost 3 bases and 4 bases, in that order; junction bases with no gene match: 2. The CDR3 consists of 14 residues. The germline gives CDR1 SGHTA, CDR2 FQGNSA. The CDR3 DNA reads TGTGCCAGCAGCTTTACTAGCGGTTACAATGAGCAGTTCTTC. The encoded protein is CASSFTSGYNEQFF.

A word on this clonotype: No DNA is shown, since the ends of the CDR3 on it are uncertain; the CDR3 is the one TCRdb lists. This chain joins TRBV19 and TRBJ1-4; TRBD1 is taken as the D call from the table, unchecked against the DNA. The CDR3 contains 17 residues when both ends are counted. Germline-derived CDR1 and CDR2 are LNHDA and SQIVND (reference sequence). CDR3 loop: CASTGVGLGTGIEKLSF.

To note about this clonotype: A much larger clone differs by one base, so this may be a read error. This CDR3 is CASSLTPISNNEQCF. DNA for the CDR3: TGTGCCAGCAGCTTGACTCCCATATCTAACAATGAGCAGTGCTTC. The V and J genes are TRBV7-2 and TRBJ2-1, with D unclear. Germline loops: CDR1 SGHTA, CDR2 FQGNSA. There are 15 residues in the CDR3.

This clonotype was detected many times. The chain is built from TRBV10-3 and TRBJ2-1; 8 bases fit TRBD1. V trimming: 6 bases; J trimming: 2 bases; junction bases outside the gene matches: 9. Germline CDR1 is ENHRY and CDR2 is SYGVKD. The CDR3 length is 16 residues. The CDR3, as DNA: TGTGCCATCAGCCGACAGGGGTTGAAGACCTACAATGAGCAGTTCTTC. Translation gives CAISRQGLKTYNEQFF.